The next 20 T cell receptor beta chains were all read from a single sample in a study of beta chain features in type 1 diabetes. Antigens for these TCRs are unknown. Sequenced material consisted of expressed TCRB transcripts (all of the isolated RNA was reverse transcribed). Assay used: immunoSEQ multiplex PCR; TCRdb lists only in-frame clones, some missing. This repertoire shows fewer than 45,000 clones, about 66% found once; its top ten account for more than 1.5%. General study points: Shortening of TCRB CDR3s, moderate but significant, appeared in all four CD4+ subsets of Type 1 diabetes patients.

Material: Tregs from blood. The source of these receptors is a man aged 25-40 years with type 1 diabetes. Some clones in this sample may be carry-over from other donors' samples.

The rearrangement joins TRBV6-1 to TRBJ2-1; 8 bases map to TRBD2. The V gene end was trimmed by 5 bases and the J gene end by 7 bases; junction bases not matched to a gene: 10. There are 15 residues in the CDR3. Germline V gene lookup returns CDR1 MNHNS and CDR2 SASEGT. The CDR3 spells CASSPTSAGGNEQFF. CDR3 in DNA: TGTGCCAGCAGTCCGACTAGCGCAGGAGGTAATGAGCAGTTCTTC.

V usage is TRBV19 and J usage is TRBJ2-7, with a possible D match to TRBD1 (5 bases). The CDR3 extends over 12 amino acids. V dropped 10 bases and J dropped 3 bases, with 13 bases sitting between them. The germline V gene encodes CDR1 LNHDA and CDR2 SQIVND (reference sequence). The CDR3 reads CATRQTFYEQYF. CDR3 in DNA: TGTGCCACCCGACAGACGTTCTACGAGCAGTACTTC.

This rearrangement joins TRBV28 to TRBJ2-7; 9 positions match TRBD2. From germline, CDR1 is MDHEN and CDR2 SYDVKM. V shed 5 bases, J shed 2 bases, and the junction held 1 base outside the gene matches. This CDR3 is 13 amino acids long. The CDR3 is CASSPSGTYEQYF. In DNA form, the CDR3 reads TGTGCCAGCAGTCCTAGCGGGACCTACGAGCAGTACTTC.

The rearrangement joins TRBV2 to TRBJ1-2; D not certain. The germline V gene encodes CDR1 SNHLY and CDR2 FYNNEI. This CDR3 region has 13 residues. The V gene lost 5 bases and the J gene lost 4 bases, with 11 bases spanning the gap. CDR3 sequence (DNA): TGTGCCAGCAGTCCATTAGTCCTCTATGGCTACACCTTC. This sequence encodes CASSPLVLYGYTF.

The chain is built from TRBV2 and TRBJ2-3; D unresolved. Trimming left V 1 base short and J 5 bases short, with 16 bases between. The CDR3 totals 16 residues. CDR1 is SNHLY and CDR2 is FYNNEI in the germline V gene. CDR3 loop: CASSEGASRIGDTQYF. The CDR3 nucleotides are TGTGCCAGCAGTGAAGGGGCATCTCGGATTGGAGATACGCAGTATTTT. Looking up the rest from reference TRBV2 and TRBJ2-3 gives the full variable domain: EPEVTQTPSHQVTQMGQEVILRCVPISNHLYFYWYRQILGQKVEFLVSFYNNEISEKSEIFDDQFSVERPDGSNFTLKIRSTKLEDSAMYFCASSEGASRIGDTQYFGPGTRLTVL.

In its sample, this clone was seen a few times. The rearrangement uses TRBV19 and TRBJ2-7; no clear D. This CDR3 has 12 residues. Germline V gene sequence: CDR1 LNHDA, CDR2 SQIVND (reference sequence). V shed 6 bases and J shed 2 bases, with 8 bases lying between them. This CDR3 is CASRSRAYEQYF. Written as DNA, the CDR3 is TGTGCCAGTAGAAGCCGGGCCTACGAGCAGTACTTC.

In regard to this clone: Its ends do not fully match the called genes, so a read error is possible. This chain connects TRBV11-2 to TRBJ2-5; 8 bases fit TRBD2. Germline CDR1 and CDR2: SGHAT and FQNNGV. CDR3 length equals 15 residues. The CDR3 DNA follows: TGTGCCAGCAGTTTAGCCGGGGGGGCTTGGGAGACCCAGTACTTC. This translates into CASSLAGGAWETQYF.

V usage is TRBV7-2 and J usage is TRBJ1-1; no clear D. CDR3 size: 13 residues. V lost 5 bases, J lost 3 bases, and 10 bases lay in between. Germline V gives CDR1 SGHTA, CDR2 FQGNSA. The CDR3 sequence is CASSLREDTEAFF. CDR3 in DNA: TGTGCCAGCAGCCTCCGGGAGGACACTGAAGCTTTCTTT.

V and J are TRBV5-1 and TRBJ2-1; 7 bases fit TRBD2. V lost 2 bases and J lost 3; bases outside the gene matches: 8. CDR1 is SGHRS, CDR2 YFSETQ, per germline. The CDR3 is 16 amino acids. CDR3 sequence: CASSFGGVFVYNEQFF. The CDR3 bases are TGCGCCAGCAGCTTTGGGGGGGTATTCGTCTACAATGAGCAGTTCTTC.

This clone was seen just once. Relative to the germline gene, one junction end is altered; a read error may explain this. The CDR3 coding sequence is TGTGCTAGCAGCCGTCCTCGGCTAGCGGGGTTGCGGGAGACCCAGTACTTC. This sequence encodes CASSRPRLAGLRETQYF. The rearrangement joins TRBV7-7 to TRBJ2-5, with 9 nucleotides matching TRBD2. Germline CDR1 and CDR2: SSHAT and FNYEAQ (reference sequence). The CDR3 runs to 17 residues.

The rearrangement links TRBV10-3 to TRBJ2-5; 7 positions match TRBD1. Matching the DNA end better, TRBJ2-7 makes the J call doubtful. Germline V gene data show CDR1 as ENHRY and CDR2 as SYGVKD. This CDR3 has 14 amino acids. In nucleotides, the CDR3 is TGTGCCATCAGCCCCAGACAGGGCCCCTACGAGCAGTACTTC. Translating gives CAISPRQGPYEQYF.

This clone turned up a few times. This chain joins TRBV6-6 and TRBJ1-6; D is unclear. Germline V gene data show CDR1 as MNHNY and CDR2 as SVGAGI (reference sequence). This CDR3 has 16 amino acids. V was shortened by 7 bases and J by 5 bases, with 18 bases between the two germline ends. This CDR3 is CASTPPWAGDNSPLHF. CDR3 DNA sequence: TGTGCCAGCACCCCCCCCTGGGCCGGTGATAATTCACCCCTCCACTTT.

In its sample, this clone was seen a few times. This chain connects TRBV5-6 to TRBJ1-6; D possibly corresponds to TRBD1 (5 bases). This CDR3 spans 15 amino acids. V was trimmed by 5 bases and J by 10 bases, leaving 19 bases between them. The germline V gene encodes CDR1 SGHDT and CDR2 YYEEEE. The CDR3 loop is CASSFRGRGKSPLHF. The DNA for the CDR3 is TGTGCCAGCAGTTTCCGGGGGAGGGGAAAGTCACCCCTCCACTTT.

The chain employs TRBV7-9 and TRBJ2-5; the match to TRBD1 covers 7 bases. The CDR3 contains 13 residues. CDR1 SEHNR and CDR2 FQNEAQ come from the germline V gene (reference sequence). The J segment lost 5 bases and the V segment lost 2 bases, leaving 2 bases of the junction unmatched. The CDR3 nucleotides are TGTGCCAGCAGCTTAAGGGGGCTGGAGACCCAGTACTTC. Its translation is CASSLRGLETQYF.

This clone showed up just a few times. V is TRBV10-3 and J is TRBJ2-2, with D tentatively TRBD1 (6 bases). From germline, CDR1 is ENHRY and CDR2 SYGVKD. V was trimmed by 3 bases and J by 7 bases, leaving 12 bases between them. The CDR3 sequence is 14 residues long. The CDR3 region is CAISESGQYGELFF. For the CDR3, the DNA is TGTGCCATCAGTGAATCCGGACAGTACGGGGAGCTGTTTTTT.

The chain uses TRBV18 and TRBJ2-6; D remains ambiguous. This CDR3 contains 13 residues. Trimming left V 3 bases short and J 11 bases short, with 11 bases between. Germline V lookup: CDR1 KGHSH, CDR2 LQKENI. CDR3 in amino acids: CASSPLDPDVLTF. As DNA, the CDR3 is TGTGCCAGCTCACCTCTAGACCCCGACGTCCTGACTTTC.

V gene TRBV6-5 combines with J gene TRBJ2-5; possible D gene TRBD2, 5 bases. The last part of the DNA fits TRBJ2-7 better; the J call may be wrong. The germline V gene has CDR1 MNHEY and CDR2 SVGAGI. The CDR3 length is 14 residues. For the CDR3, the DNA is TGTGCCAGCAGTTACGAGGGTGGTGCCTACGAGCAGTACTTC. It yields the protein CASSYEGGAYEQYF.

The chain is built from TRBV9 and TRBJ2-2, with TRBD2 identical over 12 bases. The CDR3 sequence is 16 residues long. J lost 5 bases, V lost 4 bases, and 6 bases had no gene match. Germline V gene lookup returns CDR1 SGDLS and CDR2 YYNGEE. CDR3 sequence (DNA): TGTGCCAGCAGCATACTAGCGGGGGGAGGGACCGGGGAGCTGTTTTTT. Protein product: CASSILAGGGTGELFF.

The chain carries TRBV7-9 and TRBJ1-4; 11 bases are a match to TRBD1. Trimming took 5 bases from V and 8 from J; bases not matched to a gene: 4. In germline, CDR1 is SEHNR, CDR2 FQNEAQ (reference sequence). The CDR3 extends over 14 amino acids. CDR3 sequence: CASSLGTGGEKLFF. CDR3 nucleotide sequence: TGTGCCAGCAGCCTGGGGACAGGGGGAGAAAAACTGTTTTTT.

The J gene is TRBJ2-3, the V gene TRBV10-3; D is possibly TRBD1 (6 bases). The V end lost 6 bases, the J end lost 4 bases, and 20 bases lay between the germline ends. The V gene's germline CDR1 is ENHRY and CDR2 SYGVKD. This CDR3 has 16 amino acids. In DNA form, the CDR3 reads TGTGCCATCAGCGAGAGGGGGAAGGCGTCTTCAGATACGCAGTATTTT. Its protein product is CAISERGKASSDTQYF.